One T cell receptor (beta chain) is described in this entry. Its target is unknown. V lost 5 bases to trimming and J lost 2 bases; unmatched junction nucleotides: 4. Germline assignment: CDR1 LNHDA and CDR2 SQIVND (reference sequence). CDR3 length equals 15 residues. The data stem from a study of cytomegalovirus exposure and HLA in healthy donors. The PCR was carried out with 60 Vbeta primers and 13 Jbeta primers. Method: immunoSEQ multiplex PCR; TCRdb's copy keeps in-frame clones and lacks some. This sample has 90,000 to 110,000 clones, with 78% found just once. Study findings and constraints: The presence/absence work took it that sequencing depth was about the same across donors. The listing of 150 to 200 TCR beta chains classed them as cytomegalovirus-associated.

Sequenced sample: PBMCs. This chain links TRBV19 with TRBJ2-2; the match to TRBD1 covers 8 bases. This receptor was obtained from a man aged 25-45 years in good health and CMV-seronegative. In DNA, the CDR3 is TGTGCCAGTAGTGCCAGGGGGCTTAACACCGGGGAGCTGTTTTTT. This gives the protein CASSARGLNTGELFF.